This TCR beta chain was observed in a study of blood T cells in healthy people across ages. Overall study results and limits: Versus aged donors, long-lived donors had higher diversity and more naive CD4+ cells.

The CDR3 is 12 amino acids. Trimming cost V 11 bases and J 0 bases; bases outside gene matches: 3. Remarks on this clonotype: The antigen is not known.

It was with a sample-barcoded 5' primer and a J-beta primer mix that a second PCR of about 6 to 12 cycles was run. TCRdb ran MiXCR on the 5' RACE reads and lists one entry per CDR3 protein. The sample lists approximately 730,000 distinct CDR3 sequences, about 53% seen once, with about 38% in the top ten. The clonotype originates from a man older than 75 in good health. Sequencing was done on a sample of blood. J is TRBJ2-5 and V is TRBV12-3 or TRBV12-4; 7 bases agree with TRBD2. Here the CDR3 DNA reads TGTGCCGGCGGGGGTTACCAAGAGACCCAGTACTTC. Its protein product is CAGGGYQETQYF.